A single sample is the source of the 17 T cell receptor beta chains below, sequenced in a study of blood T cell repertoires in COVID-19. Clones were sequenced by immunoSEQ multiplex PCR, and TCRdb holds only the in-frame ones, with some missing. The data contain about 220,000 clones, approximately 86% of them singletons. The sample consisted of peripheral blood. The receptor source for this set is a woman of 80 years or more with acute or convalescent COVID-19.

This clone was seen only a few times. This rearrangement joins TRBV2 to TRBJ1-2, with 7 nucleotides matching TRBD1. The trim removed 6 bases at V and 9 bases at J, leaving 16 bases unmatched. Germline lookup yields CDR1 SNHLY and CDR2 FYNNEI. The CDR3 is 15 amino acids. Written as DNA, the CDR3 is TGTGCCAGCAGGACCGGGACAGTTCCCGCAGTGAGCTACACCTTC. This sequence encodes CASRTGTVPAVSYTF.

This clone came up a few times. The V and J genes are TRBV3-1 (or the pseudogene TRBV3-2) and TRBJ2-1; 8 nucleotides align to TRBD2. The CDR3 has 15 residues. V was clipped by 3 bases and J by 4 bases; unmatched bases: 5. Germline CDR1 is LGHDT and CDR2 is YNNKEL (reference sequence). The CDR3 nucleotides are TGTGCCAGCAGCCATTTAGCGGGGAATTACAATGAGCAGTTCTTC. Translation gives CASSHLAGNYNEQFF.

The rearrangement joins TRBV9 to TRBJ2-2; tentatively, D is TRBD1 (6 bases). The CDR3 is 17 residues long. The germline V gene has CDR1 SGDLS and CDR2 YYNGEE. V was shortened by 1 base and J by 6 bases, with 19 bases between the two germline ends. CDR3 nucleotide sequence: TGTGCCAGCAGCGTATCCCCCTTAGGGGCAGGGGCCGGGGAGCTGTTTTTT. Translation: CASSVSPLGAGAGELFF.

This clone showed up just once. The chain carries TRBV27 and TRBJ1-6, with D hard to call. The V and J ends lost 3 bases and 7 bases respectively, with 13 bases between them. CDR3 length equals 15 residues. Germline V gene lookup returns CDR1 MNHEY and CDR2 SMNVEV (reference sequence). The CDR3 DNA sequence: TGTGCCAGCAGTTTGCAGACCTCGGGGAATTCACCCCTCCACTTT. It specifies CASSLQTSGNSPLHF.

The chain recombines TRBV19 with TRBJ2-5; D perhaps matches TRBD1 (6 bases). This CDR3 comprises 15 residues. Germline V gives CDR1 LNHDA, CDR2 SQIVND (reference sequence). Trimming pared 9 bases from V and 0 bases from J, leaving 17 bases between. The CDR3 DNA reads TGTGCCAGCCGCCGCCAGGGGAGCCACCAAGAGACCCAGTACTTC. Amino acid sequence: CASRRQGSHQETQYF. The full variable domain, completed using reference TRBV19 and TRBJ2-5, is DGGITQSPKYLFRKEGQNVTLSCEQNLNHDAMYWYRQDPGQGLRLIYYSQIVNDFQKGDIAEGYSVSREKKESFPLTVTSAQKNPTAFYLCASRRQGSHQETQYFGPGTRLLVL.

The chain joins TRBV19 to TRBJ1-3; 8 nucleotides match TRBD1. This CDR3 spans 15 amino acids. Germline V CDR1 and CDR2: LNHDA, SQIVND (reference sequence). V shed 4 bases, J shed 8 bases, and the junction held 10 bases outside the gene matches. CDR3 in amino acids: CASSTATGALDTIYF. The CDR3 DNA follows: TGTGCCAGTAGTACCGCGACAGGGGCGCTGGACACCATATATTTT. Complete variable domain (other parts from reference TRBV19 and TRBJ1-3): DGGITQSPKYLFRKEGQNVTLSCEQNLNHDAMYWYRQDPGQGLRLIYYSQIVNDFQKGDIAEGYSVSREKKESFPLTVTSAQKNPTAFYLCASSTATGALDTIYFGEGSWLTVV.

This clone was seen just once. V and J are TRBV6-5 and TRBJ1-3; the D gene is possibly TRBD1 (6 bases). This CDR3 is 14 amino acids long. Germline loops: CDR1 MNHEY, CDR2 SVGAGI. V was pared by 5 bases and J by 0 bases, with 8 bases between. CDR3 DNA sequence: TGTGCCAGCAGTACAGGGTTCTCTGGAAACACCATATATTTT. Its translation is CASSTGFSGNTIYF.

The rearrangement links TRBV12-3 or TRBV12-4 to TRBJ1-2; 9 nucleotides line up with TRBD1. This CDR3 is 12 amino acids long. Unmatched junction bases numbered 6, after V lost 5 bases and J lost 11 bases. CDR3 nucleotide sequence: TGTGCCAGCAGTCGACAGGGGGGCAGATACACCTTC. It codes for CASSRQGGRYTF.

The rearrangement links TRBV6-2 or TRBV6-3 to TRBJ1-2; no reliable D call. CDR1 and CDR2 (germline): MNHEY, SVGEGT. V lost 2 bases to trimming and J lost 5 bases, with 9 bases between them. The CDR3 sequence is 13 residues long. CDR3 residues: CASSYEQSYGYTF. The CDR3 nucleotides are TGTGCCAGCAGTTACGAACAGAGTTATGGCTACACCTTC.

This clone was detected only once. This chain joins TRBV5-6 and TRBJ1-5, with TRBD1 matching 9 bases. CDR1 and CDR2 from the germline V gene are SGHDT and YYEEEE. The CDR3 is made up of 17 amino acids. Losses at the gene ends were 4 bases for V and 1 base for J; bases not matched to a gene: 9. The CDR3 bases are TGTGCCAGCAGCCGACAGGGGGTAAGATGGAGCAATCAGCCCCAGCATTTT. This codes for CASSRQGVRWSNQPQHF. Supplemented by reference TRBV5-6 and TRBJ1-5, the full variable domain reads DAGVTQSPTHLIKTRGQQVTLRCSPKSGHDTVSWYQQALGQGPQFIFQYYEEEERQRGNFPDRFSGHQFPNYSSELNVNALLLGDSALYLCASSRQGVRWSNQPQHFGDGTRLSIL.

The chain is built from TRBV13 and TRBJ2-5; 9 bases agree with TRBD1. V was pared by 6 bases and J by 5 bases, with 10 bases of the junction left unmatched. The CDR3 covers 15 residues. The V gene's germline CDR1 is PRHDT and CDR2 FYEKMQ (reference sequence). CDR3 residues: CASSNGQGFSETQYF. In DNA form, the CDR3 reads TGTGCCAGCAGTAATGGACAGGGGTTTAGCGAGACCCAGTACTTC.

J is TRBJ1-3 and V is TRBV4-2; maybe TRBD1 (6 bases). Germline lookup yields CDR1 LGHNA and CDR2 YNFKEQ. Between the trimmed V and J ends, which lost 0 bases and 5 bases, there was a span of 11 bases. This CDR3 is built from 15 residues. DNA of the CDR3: TGTGCCAGCAGCCAAGAATGGACAGATCGAAACACCATATATTTT. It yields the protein CASSQEWTDRNTIYF.

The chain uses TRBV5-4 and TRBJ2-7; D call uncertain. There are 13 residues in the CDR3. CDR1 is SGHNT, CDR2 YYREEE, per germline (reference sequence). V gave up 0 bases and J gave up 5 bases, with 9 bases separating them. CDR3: CASSLDRLHEQYF. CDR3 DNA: TGTGCCAGCAGCTTGGACAGATTGCACGAGCAGTACTTC.

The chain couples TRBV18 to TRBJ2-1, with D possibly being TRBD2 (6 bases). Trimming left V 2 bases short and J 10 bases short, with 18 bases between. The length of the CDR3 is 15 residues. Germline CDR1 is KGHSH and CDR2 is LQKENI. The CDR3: CASSPKLEAGREQFF. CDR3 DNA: TGTGCCAGCTCACCAAAGCTAGAGGCGGGGCGAGAGCAGTTCTTC.

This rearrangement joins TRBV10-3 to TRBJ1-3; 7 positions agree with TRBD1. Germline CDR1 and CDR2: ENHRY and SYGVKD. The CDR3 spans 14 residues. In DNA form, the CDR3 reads TGTGCTTCTCGGGGACAGAGCTCTGGAAACACCATATATTTT. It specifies CASRGQSSGNTIYF.

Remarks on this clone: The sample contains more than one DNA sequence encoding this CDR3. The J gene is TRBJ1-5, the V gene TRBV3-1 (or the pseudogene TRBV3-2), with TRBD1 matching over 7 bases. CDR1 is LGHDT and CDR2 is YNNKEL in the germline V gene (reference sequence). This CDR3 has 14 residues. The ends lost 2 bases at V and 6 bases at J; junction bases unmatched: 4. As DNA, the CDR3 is TGTGCCAGCAGCCAACGACAGGGTACTCAGCCCCAGCATTTT. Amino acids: CASSQRQGTQPQHF.

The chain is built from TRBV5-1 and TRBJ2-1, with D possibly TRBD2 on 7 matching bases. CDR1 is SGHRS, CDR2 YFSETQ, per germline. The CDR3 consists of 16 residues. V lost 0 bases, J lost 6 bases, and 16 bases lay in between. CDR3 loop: CASSLGPLGGGNEQFF. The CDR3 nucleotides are TGCGCCAGCAGCTTGGGCCCCCTAGGGGGGGGCAATGAGCAGTTCTTC.